These T cell receptor beta chains were read from a single sample in a study of T-cell memory formation after mild COVID-19. One entry per CDR3 protein, called by TCRdb with MiXCR from the 5' RACE reads. The sample shows tens of thousands of distinct CDR3 sequences, roughly 12% of them seen only once. The specimen was PBMCs or a T cell subset sorted from them (not recorded which). The receptors originated from a young man who had mild COVID-19 (a few samples of this study predate the infection). Cell type and time point are not known. CDR3s include the opening cysteine and the closing phenylalanine or tryptophan. Fields, in order: V gene, J gene, D gene, clone size, CDR3 protein, CDR3 DNA. The D gene is left open where the match is weak. Only part of the rows carry a size: once, few, many, or a class if the clone is expanded.

v_call: TRBV4-2; j_call: TRBJ1-5; d_call: NA; clone_size: NA; cdr3_aa: CASSQDRANQPQHF; cdr3_nt: TGTGCCAGCAGCCAAGACAGGGCCAATCAGCCCCAGCATTTT
v_call: TRBV20-1; j_call: TRBJ2-2; d_call: NA; clone_size: NA; cdr3_aa: CSARDRMRGGVDTGELFF; cdr3_nt: TGCAGTGCTAGAGATCGAATGAGGGGGGGAGTCGACACCGGGGAGCTGTTTTTT
v_call: TRBV27; j_call: TRBJ2-5; d_call: TRBD2; clone_size: many; cdr3_aa: CASSFNGLGETQYF; cdr3_nt: TGTGCCAGCAGTTTTAACGGACTAGGAGAGACCCAGTACTTC
v_call: TRBV5-1; j_call: TRBJ1-1; d_call: NA; clone_size: NA; cdr3_aa: CASIRDLLNTEDFF; cdr3_nt: TGCGCCAGCATCCGGGACCTACTGAACACTGAAGATTTCTTT
v_call: TRBV7-9; j_call: TRBJ2-1; d_call: TRBD2; clone_size: many; cdr3_aa: CASSLSLAGSYNEQFF; cdr3_nt: TGTGCCAGCAGCTTATCGCTAGCGGGGTCCTACAATGAGCAGTTCTTC
v_call: TRBV5-8; j_call: TRBJ2-1; d_call: TRBD2; clone_size: few; cdr3_aa: CASSPLSGGHYNEQFF; cdr3_nt: TGTGCCAGCAGCCCCCTTAGCGGGGGACACTACAATGAGCAGTTCTTC
v_call: TRBV7-7; j_call: TRBJ2-6; d_call: NA; clone_size: many; cdr3_aa: CASSPSSGANVLTF; cdr3_nt: TGTGCCAGCAGCCCGAGCTCTGGGGCCAACGTCCTGACTTTC
v_call: TRBV7-2; j_call: TRBJ2-3; d_call: TRBD2; clone_size: NA; cdr3_aa: CASSLASGVDTQYF; cdr3_nt: TGTGCCAGCAGCTTAGCCAGCGGGGTGGATACGCAGTATTTT
v_call: TRBV7-8; j_call: TRBJ1-2; d_call: NA; clone_size: NA; cdr3_aa: CASSPELANYGYTF; cdr3_nt: TGTGCCAGCAGCCCGGAGTTGGCTAACTATGGCTACACCTTC
v_call: TRBV9; j_call: TRBJ1-4; d_call: NA; clone_size: NA; cdr3_aa: CASSVETNEKLFF; cdr3_nt: TGTGCCAGCAGCGTAGAGACTAATGAAAAACTGTTTTTT
v_call: TRBV6-5; j_call: TRBJ2-3; d_call: NA; clone_size: few; cdr3_aa: CASKKEGTDTQYF; cdr3_nt: TGTGCCAGCAAGAAGGAAGGCACAGATACGCAGTATTTT
v_call: TRBV11-2; j_call: TRBJ2-3; d_call: TRBD2; clone_size: NA; cdr3_aa: CASSFFWRGFTDTQYF; cdr3_nt: TGTGCCAGCAGCTTCTTTTGGCGGGGGTTCACAGATACGCAGTATTTT
v_call: TRBV7-2; j_call: TRBJ2-5; d_call: NA; clone_size: NA; cdr3_aa: CASSQDGGATQYF; cdr3_nt: TGTGCCAGCAGCCAAGATGGGGGCGCGACCCAGTACTTC
v_call: TRBV11-1; j_call: TRBJ2-7; d_call: TRBD1; clone_size: NA; cdr3_aa: CASSRDRVHEQYF; cdr3_nt: TGTGCCAGCAGCCGGGACAGGGTGCACGAGCAGTACTTC
v_call: TRBV4-3; j_call: TRBJ1-5; d_call: NA; clone_size: few; cdr3_aa: CASSRHHLGAQPQHF; cdr3_nt: TGCGCCAGCAGCCGTCATCACCTCGGCGCCCAGCCCCAGCATTTT
v_call: TRBV7-2; j_call: TRBJ1-2; d_call: TRBD1; clone_size: many; cdr3_aa: CASSSANRGGYTF; cdr3_nt: TGTGCCAGCAGCTCCGCAAACAGGGGCGGCTACACCTTC
v_call: TRBV7-9; j_call: TRBJ2-5; d_call: TRBD1; clone_size: many; cdr3_aa: CASSPGTGVQETQYF; cdr3_nt: TGTGCCAGCAGCCCCGGGACAGGGGTCCAAGAGACCCAGTACTTC
v_call: TRBV19; j_call: TRBJ2-4; d_call: NA; clone_size: many; cdr3_aa: CASSITGSKNIQYF; cdr3_nt: TGTGCCAGTAGTATAACGGGATCCAAAAACATTCAGTACTTC
v_call: TRBV7-7; j_call: TRBJ2-5; d_call: TRBD2; clone_size: few; cdr3_aa: CASSPTSGSFETQYF; cdr3_nt: TGTGCCAGCAGCCCGACTAGCGGGTCCTTTGAGACCCAGTACTTC
v_call: TRBV4-3; j_call: TRBJ2-6; d_call: NA; clone_size: few; cdr3_aa: CASSVSSGANVLTF; cdr3_nt: TGCGCCAGCAGCGTAAGCTCTGGGGCCAACGTCCTGACTTTC
v_call: TRBV28; j_call: TRBJ2-1; d_call: TRBD2; clone_size: NA; cdr3_aa: CTSTRAGGTPSYNEQFF; cdr3_nt: TGTACCAGCACACGAGCGGGGGGTACCCCCTCCTACAATGAGCAGTTCTTC
v_call: TRBV4-2; j_call: TRBJ2-7; d_call: NA; clone_size: many; cdr3_aa: CASSQTDTPLREQYF; cdr3_nt: TGTGCCAGCAGCCAAACTGACACCCCGCTACGGGAGCAGTACTTC
v_call: TRBV25-1; j_call: TRBJ2-1; d_call: NA; clone_size: NA; cdr3_aa: CASSRGSKNEQFF; cdr3_nt: TGTGCCAGCTCTCGGGGAAGTAAGAATGAGCAGTTCTTC
v_call: TRBV20-1; j_call: TRBJ1-2; d_call: NA; clone_size: many; cdr3_aa: CSARQVGSSGYTF; cdr3_nt: TGCAGTGCTAGACAGGTGGGCTCCTCTGGCTACACCTTC
v_call: TRBV7-9; j_call: TRBJ2-5; d_call: NA; clone_size: once; cdr3_aa: CASPGPAGGETQYF; cdr3_nt: TGTGCCAGCCCGGGGCCCGCCGGAGGGGAGACCCAGTACTTC
v_call: TRBV29-1; j_call: TRBJ1-1; d_call: NA; clone_size: many; cdr3_aa: CSVEGLFNAEAFF; cdr3_nt: TGCAGCGTTGAGGGCCTATTTAACGCTGAAGCTTTCTTT
v_call: TRBV11-2; j_call: TRBJ2-5; d_call: NA; clone_size: many; cdr3_aa: CASSKKTGTGATETQYF; cdr3_nt: TGTGCCAGCAGCAAAAAAACCGGGACGGGGGCGACGGAGACCCAGTACTTC
v_call: TRBV7-7; j_call: TRBJ2-3; d_call: TRBD1; clone_size: few; cdr3_aa: CASSLGTATDTQYF; cdr3_nt: TGTGCTAGCAGCTTAGGGACAGCTACAGATACGCAGTATTTT
v_call: TRBV5-4; j_call: TRBJ1-2; d_call: NA; clone_size: NA; cdr3_aa: CASSLEKGVNYGYTF; cdr3_nt: TGTGCCAGCAGCTTGGAGAAGGGAGTCAACTATGGCTACACCTTC
v_call: TRBV15; j_call: TRBJ2-7; d_call: NA; clone_size: NA; cdr3_aa: CATSREAGGGQTYEQYF; cdr3_nt: TGTGCCACCAGCAGAGAAGCCGGTGGAGGACAGACCTACGAGCAGTACTTC
v_call: TRBV5-1; j_call: TRBJ2-5; d_call: NA; clone_size: NA; cdr3_aa: CASGSTLEETQYF; cdr3_nt: TGCGCCAGCGGATCTACTCTCGAAGAGACCCAGTACTTC
v_call: TRBV20-1; j_call: TRBJ1-2; d_call: NA; clone_size: few; cdr3_aa: CSASKSGYGGYTF; cdr3_nt: TGCAGTGCCTCAAAGTCGGGATATGGTGGCTACACCTTC
v_call: TRBV20-1; j_call: TRBJ2-5; d_call: NA; clone_size: NA; cdr3_aa: CSVQMDLMGQAETQYF; cdr3_nt: TGCAGTGTCCAGATGGATTTGATGGGGCAAGCGGAGACCCAGTACTTC
v_call: TRBV30; j_call: TRBJ2-7; d_call: TRBD1; clone_size: NA; cdr3_aa: CACTRTGSSYEQYF; cdr3_nt: TGTGCCTGTACTAGGACAGGATCAAGCTACGAGCAGTACTTC
v_call: TRBV15; j_call: TRBJ2-3; d_call: NA; clone_size: NA; cdr3_aa: CATSRSRDHRQYF; cdr3_nt: TGTGCCACCAGCAGATCTAGGGACCATCGGCAGTATTTT
v_call: TRBV27; j_call: TRBJ2-3; d_call: TRBD2; clone_size: many; cdr3_aa: CASSLTSGGTDTQYF; cdr3_nt: TGTGCCAGCAGTTTAACTAGCGGGGGGACAGATACGCAGTATTTT
v_call: TRBV12-3/TRBV12-4; j_call: TRBJ2-1; d_call: NA; clone_size: NA; cdr3_aa: CASRPGRQGNEQFF; cdr3_nt: TGTGCCAGCAGACCGGGACGGCAGGGGAACGAGCAGTTCTTC
v_call: TRBV20-1; j_call: TRBJ2-3; d_call: NA; clone_size: many; cdr3_aa: CSATSQIAHTDTQYF; cdr3_nt: TGCAGTGCGACGAGTCAAATAGCGCACACAGATACGCAGTATTTT
v_call: TRBV28; j_call: TRBJ1-1; d_call: NA; clone_size: NA; cdr3_aa: CASSPPGVTNTEAFF; cdr3_nt: TGTGCCAGCAGCCCCCCCGGGGTGACGAACACTGAAGCTTTCTTT
v_call: TRBV7-3; j_call: TRBJ2-7; d_call: TRBD1; clone_size: few; cdr3_aa: CASSPGGSYEQYF; cdr3_nt: TGTGCCAGCAGCCCAGGGGGCTCCTACGAGCAGTACTTC
v_call: TRBV5-4; j_call: TRBJ2-1; d_call: TRBD2; clone_size: few; cdr3_aa: CASSLGGGFPNEQFF; cdr3_nt: TGTGCCAGCAGCTTGGGGGGGGGATTCCCCAATGAGCAGTTCTTC
v_call: TRBV9; j_call: TRBJ2-1; d_call: NA; clone_size: many; cdr3_aa: CASSAEWGPNNEQFF; cdr3_nt: TGTGCCAGCAGCGCGGAATGGGGACCAAACAATGAGCAGTTCTTC
v_call: TRBV20-1; j_call: TRBJ2-2; d_call: NA; clone_size: NA; cdr3_aa: CSARQVLGELFF; cdr3_nt: TGCAGTGCTAGGCAGGTTCTTGGGGAGCTGTTTTTT
v_call: TRBV29-1; j_call: TRBJ2-3; d_call: NA; clone_size: many; cdr3_aa: CSHPRSGLPIRRTDTQYF; cdr3_nt: TGCAGCCATCCCCGGTCGGGACTCCCAATTAGACGCACAGATACGCAGTATTTT
v_call: TRBV28; j_call: TRBJ1-3; d_call: NA; clone_size: NA; cdr3_aa: CASSPRFRSGNTIYF; cdr3_nt: TGTGCCAGCAGTCCTCGCTTTCGATCTGGAAACACCATATATTTT
v_call: TRBV12-3/TRBV12-4; j_call: TRBJ1-2; d_call: NA; clone_size: few; cdr3_aa: CASSRGGAKNYGYTF; cdr3_nt: TGTGCCAGCAGTAGGGGAGGGGCGAAGAACTATGGCTACACCTTC
v_call: TRBV7-8; j_call: TRBJ2-3; d_call: NA; clone_size: few; cdr3_aa: CASSLDEGTSTDTQYF; cdr3_nt: TGTGCCAGCAGCTTAGACGAGGGGACTAGCACAGATACGCAGTATTTT
v_call: TRBV12-3/TRBV12-4; j_call: TRBJ1-2; d_call: NA; clone_size: many; cdr3_aa: CASSRDGGLYGYTF; cdr3_nt: TGTGCCAGCAGCCGCGATGGAGGCCTCTATGGCTACACCTTC
v_call: TRBV6-2/TRBV6-3; j_call: TRBJ1-5; d_call: NA; clone_size: NA; cdr3_aa: CASSYHSNQPQHF; cdr3_nt: TGTGCCAGCAGTTACCATAGCAATCAGCCCCAGCATTTT